These 18 T cell receptor beta chains came from one sample sequenced in a study of blood T cell repertoires in COVID-19. Data came from immunoSEQ multiplex PCR; TCRdb stores just in-frame clones and leaves some out. Here the sample spans some 260,000 clones, around 80% being singletons. The sample was peripheral blood. The receptor set was obtained from a woman in her 40s with active or convalescent COVID-19.

The chain is built from TRBV11-3 and TRBJ1-3; no clear D gene. In germline, CDR1 is SGHNT, CDR2 YENEEA. Between the trimmed V and J ends, which lost 4 bases and 2 bases, there was a span of 6 bases. The CDR3 extends over 13 amino acids. The chain's CDR3 is CASSSGPGNTIYF. In DNA, the CDR3 is TGTGCCAGCAGCTCGGGTCCTGGAAACACCATATATTTT.

The rearrangement links TRBV30 to TRBJ1-5; TRBD1 is a possible D gene (5 bases). The CDR3 is 14 residues long. Germline V gene sequence: CDR1 GTSNPN, CDR2 SVGIG (reference sequence). The V and J ends lost 5 bases and 4 bases respectively, with 15 bases between them. The CDR3 DNA reads as TGTGCCTGGGGGCCAACACAGGCAAATCAGCCCCAGCATTTT. Translating gives CAWGPTQANQPQHF. Full variable domain (remainder filled in from reference TRBV30 and TRBJ1-5): SQTIHQWPATLVQPVGSPLSLECTVEGTSNPNLYWYRQAAGRGLQLLFYSVGIGQISSEVPQNLSASRPQDRQFILSSKKLLLSDSGFYLCAWGPTQANQPQHFGDGTRLSIL.

The chain carries TRBV2 and TRBJ1-4; no clear D. Trimming pared 9 bases from V and 7 bases from J, leaving 15 bases between. CDR1 is SNHLY and CDR2 is FYNNEI in the germline V gene. This CDR3 spans 13 amino acids. CDR3 nucleotide sequence: TGTGCCAGTTATAAAGACATCCGTGAAAAACTGTTTTTT. This gives the protein CASYKDIREKLFF.

The V gene is TRBV7-9, the J gene TRBJ2-2; unclear D gene. Germline CDR1 reads SEHNR; CDR2 reads FQNEAQ (reference sequence). The CDR3 runs 11 residues. V lost 3 bases, J lost 11 bases, and 7 bases lay in between. CDR3 sequence (DNA): TGTGCCAGCAGCTTCGCAACTGAGCTGTTTTTT. It specifies CASSFATELFF.

This chain connects TRBV5-6 to TRBJ2-5; the D is unclear. Trimming stripped 2 bases from V and 2 bases from J, with 10 bases between. This CDR3 contains 14 residues. Germline assignment: CDR1 SGHDT and CDR2 YYEEEE. CDR3 nucleotide sequence: TGTGCCAGCAGCTTAGGATGGGCTCAAGAGACCCAGTACTTC. It specifies CASSLGWAQETQYF.

The chain uses TRBV30 and TRBJ1-2; D might be TRBD1 (5 bases). With 8 bases removed from V and 7 bases from J, the gap between germline ends came to 20 bases. This CDR3 comprises 13 residues. Germline V lookup: CDR1 GTSNPN, CDR2 SVGIG (reference sequence). In DNA form, the CDR3 reads TGTGCCGGCCTTCGGGGGAACTCTATTGGCTACACCTTC. It encodes CAGLRGNSIGYTF.

The chain combines TRBV2 with TRBJ1-6, with 8 bases aligning to TRBD1. There are 12 residues in the CDR3. J was trimmed by 9 bases and V by 8 bases; bases with no gene match: 3. Germline V CDR1 and CDR2: SNHLY, FYNNEI. CDR3: CASDRGGSPLHF. The CDR3 nucleotides are TGTGCCAGCGACAGGGGCGGTTCACCCCTCCACTTT.

About this clone itself: The germline gene is not matched at one end of the junction; a read error may be the cause. The chain links TRBV2 to TRBJ1-2; 9 bases line up with TRBD1. This CDR3 has 13 amino acids. The germline CDR1 and CDR2 sequences are SNHLY and FYNNEI. Here the CDR3 DNA reads TGTGCCAGCGGTGAGGACAGGGGATGGGGCTACACCTTC. Translating gives CASGEDRGWGYTF.

J is TRBJ2-1 and V is TRBV10-3, with a weak D call TRBD2 (6 bases). Germline V CDR1 and CDR2: ENHRY, SYGVKD. V dropped 4 bases and J dropped 0 bases, with 13 bases sitting between them. CDR3 length: 16 residues. The DNA for the CDR3 is TGTGCCATCAGTGTCTTAGCGGCCAGCTCCTACAATGAGCAGTTCTTC. It specifies CAISVLAASSYNEQFF.

The chain couples TRBV28 to TRBJ1-2; TRBD1 agrees at 9 bases. The germline V gene encodes CDR1 MDHEN and CDR2 SYDVKM. V trimming: 8 bases; J trimming: 8 bases; junction bases outside the gene matches: 3. There are 11 residues in the CDR3. The CDR3 reads CASGTGSGYTF. The DNA for the CDR3 is TGTGCCAGCGGGACAGGGAGCGGCTACACCTTC.

This clone was detected only a few times. J is TRBJ2-3 and V is TRBV2, with 13 bases fitting TRBD2. CDR1 and CDR2 (germline): SNHLY, FYNNEI. The CDR3 consists of 19 residues. V was pared by 5 bases and J by 2 bases, with 13 bases of the junction left unmatched. CDR3 residues: CASSLLTSGGTRLTDTQYF. DNA of the CDR3: TGTGCCAGCAGTTTGCTGACTAGCGGGGGGACGAGACTCACAGATACGCAGTATTTT.

The chain combines TRBV4-1 with TRBJ1-2, with D tentatively TRBD1 (5 bases). Per germline, CDR1 MGHRA and CDR2 YSYEKL. The CDR3 sequence is 16 residues long. With 0 bases removed from V and 2 bases from J, the gap between germline ends came to 13 bases. CDR3 in amino acids: CASSQEVVQGNYGYTF. CDR3 in DNA: TGCGCCAGCAGCCAAGAAGTCGTGCAGGGAAACTATGGCTACACCTTC.

The V gene is TRBV6-5, the J gene TRBJ1-1, with 7 bases matching TRBD1. The trim removed 6 bases at V and 8 bases at J, leaving 6 bases unmatched. Looked up from germline, CDR1 is MNHEY and CDR2 is SVGAGI. CDR3 length equals 12 residues. CDR3 amino acids: CASSGQGEEAFF. The CDR3 DNA sequence: TGTGCCAGCAGCGGTCAGGGGGAGGAAGCTTTCTTT.

This clone has a single count. The chain combines TRBV7-3 with TRBJ2-3; a weak D match, TRBD2 (6 bases). Trimming removed 5 bases from V and 5 bases from J, with 20 bases in between. This CDR3 is 16 amino acids long. CDR1 and CDR2 from the germline V gene are SGHTA and FQGTGA. Here the CDR3 reads CASSAGVSGVIDTQYF. The CDR3 coding sequence is TGTGCCAGCAGCGCCGGGGTCTCGGGGGTAATAGATACGCAGTATTTT.

This chain connects TRBV5-1 to TRBJ2-3; TRBD2 matches at 9 bases. Germline V CDR1 and CDR2: SGHRS, YFSETQ. The CDR3 runs 15 residues. V shed 2 bases and J 6 bases; nucleotides not matched to a gene: 7. CDR3 coding DNA: TGCGCCAGCAGCTTAAGGCGGGGGGGCTCCGATACGCAGTATTTT. It translates to CASSLRRGGSDTQYF.

The chain couples TRBV6-1 to TRBJ2-1; TRBD1 aligns across 8 bases. Germline assignment: CDR1 MNHNS and CDR2 SASEGT. CDR3 length equals 16 residues. The J segment lost 1 base and the V segment lost 1 base, leaving 3 bases of the junction unmatched. Here the CDR3 reads CASSEEDRVSYNEQFF. DNA of the CDR3: TGTGCCAGCAGTGAAGAGGACAGGGTTTCCTACAATGAGCAGTTCTTC.

The chain couples TRBV28 to TRBJ2-7; D ambiguous. This CDR3 region has 15 residues. Trimming cost V 0 bases and J 3 bases, with 12 bases left between them. Germline V gene sequence: CDR1 MDHEN, CDR2 SYDVKM. CDR3 sequence (DNA): TGTGCCAGCAGTTTATGGGAGACGGGTTTCTACGAGCAGTACTTC. Protein product: CASSLWETGFYEQYF.

V gene TRBV29-1 combines with J gene TRBJ2-3; D is uncertain. The germline V and J ends were trimmed by 8 bases and 3 bases, with 15 bases remaining between them. The CDR3 spans 13 residues. Germline V gene data show CDR1 as SQVTM and CDR2 as ANQGSEA. CDR3 coding DNA: TGCAGCTACCGACTCCTCGGTACAGATACGCAGTATTTT. Its protein is CSYRLLGTDTQYF.